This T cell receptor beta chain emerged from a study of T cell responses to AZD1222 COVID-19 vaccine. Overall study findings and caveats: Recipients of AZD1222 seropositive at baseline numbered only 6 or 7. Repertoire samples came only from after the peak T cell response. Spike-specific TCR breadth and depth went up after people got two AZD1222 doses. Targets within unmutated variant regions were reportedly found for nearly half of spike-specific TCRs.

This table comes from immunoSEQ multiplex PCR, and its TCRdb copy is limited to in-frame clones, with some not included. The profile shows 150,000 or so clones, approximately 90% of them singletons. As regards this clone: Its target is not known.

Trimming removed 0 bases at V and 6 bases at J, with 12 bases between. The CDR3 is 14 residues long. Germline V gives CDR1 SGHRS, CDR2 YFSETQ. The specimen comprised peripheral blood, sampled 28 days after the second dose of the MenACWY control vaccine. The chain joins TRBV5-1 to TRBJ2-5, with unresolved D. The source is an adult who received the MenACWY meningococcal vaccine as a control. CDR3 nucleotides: TGCGCCAGCAGCTTGGTGGGTGCGGTTCAGACCCAGTACTTC. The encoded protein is CASSLVGAVQTQYF.